This T cell receptor (beta chain) was retrieved from a study of blood T cell repertoires in COVID-19. Study details: Acute and convalescent COVID-19 specimens originated in the United States, Italy and Spain. T cells, B-cell-depleted T cells, or PBMCs supplied cDNA or gDNA.

In the study's own analysis: Estimation of nucleated cell counts was performed using reference gene primer amplification. Repertoires were generated with immunoSEQ multiplex PCR, while TCRdb's copy carries only in-frame clones and drops some. The V and J calls and clone size are taken from that table; D and trimming were inferred from the DNA. Among roughly 440,000 clones listed, about 91% were seen once. Patients of the Seattle cohort, enrolled during active infection, were followed longitudinally. The CDR3 runs to 13 residues. V dropped 5 bases and J dropped 2 bases, with 12 bases sitting between them. Looked up from germline, CDR1 is GTSNPN and CDR2 is SVGIG (reference sequence).

The chain recombines TRBV30 with TRBJ1-1; D is undetermined. Material: peripheral blood. The sequence came from a woman aged 45 to 65 with COVID-19, enrolled during active disease. The CDR3 spells CAWGRSGNTEAFF. The CDR3 coding sequence is TGTGCCTGGGGGCGTAGCGGCAACACTGAAGCTTTCTTT.